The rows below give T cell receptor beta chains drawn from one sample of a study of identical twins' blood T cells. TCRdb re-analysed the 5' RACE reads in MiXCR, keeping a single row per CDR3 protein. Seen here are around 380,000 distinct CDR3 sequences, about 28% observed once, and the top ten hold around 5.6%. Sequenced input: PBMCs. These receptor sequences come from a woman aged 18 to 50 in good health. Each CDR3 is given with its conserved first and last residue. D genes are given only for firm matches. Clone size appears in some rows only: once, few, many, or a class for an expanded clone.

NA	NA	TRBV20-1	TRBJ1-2	CSARCRDGYTF	TGCAGTGCTAGATGCAGGGATGGCTACACCTTC
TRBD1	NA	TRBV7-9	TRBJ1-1	CASSYGTGEAFF	TGTGCCAGCAGCTACGGGACAGGTGAAGCTTTCTTT
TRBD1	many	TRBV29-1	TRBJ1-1	CSVTTGGLNTEAFF	TGCAGCGTCACAACAGGGGGCTTGAACACTGAAGCTTTCTTT
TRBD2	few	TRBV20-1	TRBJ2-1	CSATPSGGPYNEQFF	TGCAGTGCTACTCCTAGCGGGGGACCCTACAATGAGCAGTTCTTC
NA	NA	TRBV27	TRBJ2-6	CASTAGPTPGANVLTF	TGTGCCAGCACGGCAGGGCCCACCCCTGGGGCCAACGTCCTGACTTTC
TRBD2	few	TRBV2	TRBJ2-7	CASSAGLASYEQYF	TGTGCCAGCAGTGCGGGACTAGCGTCCTACGAGCAGTACTTC
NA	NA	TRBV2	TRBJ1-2	CASSKNGRGSHGYTF	TGTGCCAGCAGTAAAAACGGACGGGGGTCCCATGGCTACACCTTC
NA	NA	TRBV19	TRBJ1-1	CVSSGRRNTEAFF	TGTGTTAGTAGTGGACGGCGGAACACTGAAGCTTTCTTT
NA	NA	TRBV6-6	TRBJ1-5	CATRDNSLHSNQPQHF	TGTGCCACCAGGGACAACTCGCTCCATAGCAATCAGCCCCAGCATTTT
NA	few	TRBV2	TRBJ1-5	CASSESQGGNQPQHF	TGTGCCAGCAGTGAATCCCAGGGTGGCAATCAGCCCCAGCATTTT
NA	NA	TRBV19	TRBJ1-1	CASSIDGPNTEAFF	TGTGCCAGTAGTATAGACGGCCCGAACACTGAAGCTTTCTTT
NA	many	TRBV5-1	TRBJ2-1	CASSLEVLAYNEQFF	TGCGCCAGCAGCTTGGAGGTACTAGCCTACAATGAGCAGTTCTTC
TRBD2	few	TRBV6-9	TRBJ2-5	CASRKPTSGSETQYF	TGTGCCAGCAGGAAACCGACTAGCGGGAGTGAGACCCAGTACTTC
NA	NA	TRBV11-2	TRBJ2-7	CASSLVPRGVYEQYF	TGTGCCAGCAGCTTAGTCCCCAGGGGAGTCTACGAGCAGTACTTC
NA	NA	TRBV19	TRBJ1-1	CASNLAAGLNTEAFF	TGTGCCAGTAACCTAGCGGCAGGGCTGAACACTGAAGCTTTCTTT
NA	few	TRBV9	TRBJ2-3	CASSAYRPLVGTDTQYF	TGTGCCAGCAGCGCCTACCGACCCTTGGTAGGGACAGATACGCAGTATTTT
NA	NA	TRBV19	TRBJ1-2	CASSISRVGGYTF	TGTGCCAGTAGTATTTCCAGGGTTGGTGGCTACACCTTC
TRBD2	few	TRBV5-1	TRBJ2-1	CASSFGRTRNEQFF	TGCGCCAGCAGCTTTGGGCGGACTAGAAATGAGCAGTTCTTC
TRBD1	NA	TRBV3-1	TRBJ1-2	CASSHPSPRQGNYGYTF	TGTGCCAGCAGCCATCCATCCCCCCGACAGGGTAACTATGGCTACACCTTC
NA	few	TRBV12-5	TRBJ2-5	CASGLGIGTPSGETQYF	TGTGCTAGTGGTTTGGGGATCGGGACTCCCTCCGGGGAGACCCAGTACTTC
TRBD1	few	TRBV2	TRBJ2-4	CASSVGDREYF	TGTGCCAGCAGTGTAGGAGACAGGGAGTACTTC
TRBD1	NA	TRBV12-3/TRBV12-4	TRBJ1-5	CASSPTGTGVNQPQHF	TGTGCCAGCAGTCCGACCGGGACAGGGGTCAATCAGCCCCAGCATTTT
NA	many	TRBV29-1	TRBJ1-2	CSVGWSGYTF	TGCAGCGTTGGTTGGAGTGGCTACACCTTC
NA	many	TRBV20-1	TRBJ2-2	CSARDRGNTGELFF	TGCAGTGCTAGAGATAGAGGAAACACCGGGGAGCTGTTTTTT
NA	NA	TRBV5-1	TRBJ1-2	CASSFDQNYGYTF	TGCGCCAGCAGCTTTGACCAGAACTATGGCTACACCTTC
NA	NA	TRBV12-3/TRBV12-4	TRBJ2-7	CASSPGHEQYF	TGTGCCAGCAGCCCAGGGCACGAGCAGTACTTC
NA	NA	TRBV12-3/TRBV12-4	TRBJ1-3	CASSFWQGGNTIYF	TGTGCCAGCAGTTTCTGGCAGGGTGGAAACACCATATATTTT
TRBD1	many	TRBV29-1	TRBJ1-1	CSGQGNTEAFF	TGCAGCGGACAGGGGAACACTGAAGCTTTCTTT
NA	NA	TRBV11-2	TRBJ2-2	CASGSLGLASTGELFF	TGTGCCAGCGGCTCCTTGGGGCTAGCTAGCACCGGGGAGCTGTTTTTT
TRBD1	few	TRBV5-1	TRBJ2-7	CASSLGGTGTATRQYF	TGCGCCAGCAGCTTGGGCGGAACAGGGACAGCTACGAGGCAGTACTTC
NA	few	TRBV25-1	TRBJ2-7	CASRTKGMGEQYF	TGTGCCAGCAGGACCAAGGGAATGGGCGAGCAGTACTTC
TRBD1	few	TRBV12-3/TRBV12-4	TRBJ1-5	CASSLIRDSYSNQPQHF	TGTGCCAGCAGTTTGATCCGGGACAGCTATAGCAATCAGCCCCAGCATTTT
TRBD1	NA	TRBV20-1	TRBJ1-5	CSARQGKGNQPQHF	TGCAGTGCTCGACAGGGTAAAGGCAATCAGCCCCAGCATTTT
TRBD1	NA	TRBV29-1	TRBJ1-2	CSVASIWDRTINYGYTF	TGCAGCGTTGCTTCAATTTGGGACAGAACTATAAACTATGGCTACACCTTC
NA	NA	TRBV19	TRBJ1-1	CATTVAAVKGRFYTEAFF	TGTGCCACTACAGTAGCAGCGGTCAAAGGCAGGTTTTACACTGAAGCTTTCTTT
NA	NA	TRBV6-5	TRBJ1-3	CASSRGLPGNTIYF	TGTGCCAGCAGTAGGGGGTTACCGGGAAACACCATATATTTT
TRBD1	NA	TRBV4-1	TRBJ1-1	CASRGRQGVTEAFF	TGCGCCAGCAGGGGTAGACAGGGGGTCACTGAAGCTTTCTTT
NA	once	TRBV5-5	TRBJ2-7	CASSFSSTYEQYF	TGTGCCAGCAGCTTCAGCTCCACCTACGAGCAGTACTTC
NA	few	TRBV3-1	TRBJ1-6	CASSQTSFDSPLHF	TGTGCCAGCAGCCAAACAAGTTTCGATTCACCCCTCCACTTT
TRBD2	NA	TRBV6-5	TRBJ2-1	CASSYGLAGDYNEQFF	TGTGCCAGCAGTTACGGTCTAGCGGGGGACTACAATGAGCAGTTCTTC
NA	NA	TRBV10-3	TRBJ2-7	CAISDRRDSYEQYF	TGTGCCATCAGTGACAGGCGGGATTCCTACGAGCAGTACTTC
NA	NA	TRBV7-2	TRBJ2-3	CASSRLAGLPDTQYF	TGTGCCAGCAGCCGGTTGGCAGGGCTCCCAGATACGCAGTATTTT
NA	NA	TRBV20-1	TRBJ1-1	CSATRLVPEAFF	TGCAGTGCTACCCGACTTGTTCCTGAAGCTTTCTTT
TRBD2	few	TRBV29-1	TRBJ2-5	CSVEGGRGETQYF	TGCAGCGTTGAAGGCGGGAGGGGAGAGACCCAGTACTTC
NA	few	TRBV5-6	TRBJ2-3	CASSLGTATDTQYF	TGTGCCAGCAGCCTTGGGACGGCAACAGATACGCAGTATTTT
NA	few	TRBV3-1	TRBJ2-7	CASSSPTHAPLSEQYF	TGTGCCAGCAGCTCTCCCACCCACGCACCCCTAAGCGAGCAGTACTTC
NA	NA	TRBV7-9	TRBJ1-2	CASRGQPGLYGYTF	TGTGCCAGCAGGGGCCAACCCGGACTTTATGGCTACACCTTC
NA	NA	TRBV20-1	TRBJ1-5	CSARESTGIQPQHF	TGCAGTGCTAGAGAATCAACAGGGATTCAGCCCCAGCATTTT
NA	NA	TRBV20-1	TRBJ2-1	CSALKGAIYMNEQFF	TGCAGTGCCCTTAAAGGGGCGATCTACATGAATGAGCAGTTCTTC
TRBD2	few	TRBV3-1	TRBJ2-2	CASSLIGGRPVTGELFF	TGTGCCAGCAGTCTCATAGGCGGGAGACCAGTCACCGGGGAGCTGTTTTTT
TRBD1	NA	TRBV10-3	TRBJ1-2	CAISKTGGDANYGYAF	TGTGCCATCAGCAAGACAGGGGGGGACGCTAACTATGGCTACGCCTTC
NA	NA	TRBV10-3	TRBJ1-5	CAISGTNQPQHF	TGTGCCATCAGTGGGACTAATCAGCCCCAGCATTTT
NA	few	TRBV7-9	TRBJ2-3	CASSIRLADTQYF	TGTGCCAGCAGCATTAGACTTGCAGATACGCAGTATTTT